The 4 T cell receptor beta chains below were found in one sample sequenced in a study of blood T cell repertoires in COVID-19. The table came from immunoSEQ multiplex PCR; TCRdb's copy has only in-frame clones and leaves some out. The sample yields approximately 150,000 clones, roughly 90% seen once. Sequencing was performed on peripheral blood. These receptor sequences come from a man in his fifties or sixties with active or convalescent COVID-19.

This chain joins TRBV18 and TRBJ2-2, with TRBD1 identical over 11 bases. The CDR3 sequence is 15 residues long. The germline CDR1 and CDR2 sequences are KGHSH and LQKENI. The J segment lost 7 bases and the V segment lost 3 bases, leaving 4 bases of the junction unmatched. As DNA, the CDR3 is TGTGCCAGCTCACCGGACAGGGGGCGAGGCGGGGAGCTGTTTTTT. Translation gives CASSPDRGRGGELFF.

The CDR3 protein is CASSRQGPGELFF. The CDR3 nucleotides read TGTGCCAGCAGCCGACAGGGACCCGGGGAGCTGTTTTTT. This chain links TRBV3-1 (or the pseudogene TRBV3-2) with TRBJ2-2, with 7 bases fitting TRBD1. V lost 4 bases to trimming and J lost 6 bases; unmatched junction nucleotides: 2. CDR3 size: 13 residues. Germline V gene lookup returns CDR1 LGHDT and CDR2 YNNKEL (reference sequence).

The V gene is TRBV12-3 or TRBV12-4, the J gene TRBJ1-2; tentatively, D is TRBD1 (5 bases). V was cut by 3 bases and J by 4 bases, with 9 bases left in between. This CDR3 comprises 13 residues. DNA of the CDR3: TGTGCCAGCAGTTTCCCAGGGTCCTATGGCTACACCTTC. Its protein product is CASSFPGSYGYTF.

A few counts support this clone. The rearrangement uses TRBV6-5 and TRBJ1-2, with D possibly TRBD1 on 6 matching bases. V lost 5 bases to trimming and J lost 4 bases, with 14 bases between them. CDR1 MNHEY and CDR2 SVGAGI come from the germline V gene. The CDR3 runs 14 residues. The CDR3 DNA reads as TGTGCCAGCAGTCACCGACAGGAAATCTATGGCTACACCTTC. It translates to CASSHRQEIYGYTF.